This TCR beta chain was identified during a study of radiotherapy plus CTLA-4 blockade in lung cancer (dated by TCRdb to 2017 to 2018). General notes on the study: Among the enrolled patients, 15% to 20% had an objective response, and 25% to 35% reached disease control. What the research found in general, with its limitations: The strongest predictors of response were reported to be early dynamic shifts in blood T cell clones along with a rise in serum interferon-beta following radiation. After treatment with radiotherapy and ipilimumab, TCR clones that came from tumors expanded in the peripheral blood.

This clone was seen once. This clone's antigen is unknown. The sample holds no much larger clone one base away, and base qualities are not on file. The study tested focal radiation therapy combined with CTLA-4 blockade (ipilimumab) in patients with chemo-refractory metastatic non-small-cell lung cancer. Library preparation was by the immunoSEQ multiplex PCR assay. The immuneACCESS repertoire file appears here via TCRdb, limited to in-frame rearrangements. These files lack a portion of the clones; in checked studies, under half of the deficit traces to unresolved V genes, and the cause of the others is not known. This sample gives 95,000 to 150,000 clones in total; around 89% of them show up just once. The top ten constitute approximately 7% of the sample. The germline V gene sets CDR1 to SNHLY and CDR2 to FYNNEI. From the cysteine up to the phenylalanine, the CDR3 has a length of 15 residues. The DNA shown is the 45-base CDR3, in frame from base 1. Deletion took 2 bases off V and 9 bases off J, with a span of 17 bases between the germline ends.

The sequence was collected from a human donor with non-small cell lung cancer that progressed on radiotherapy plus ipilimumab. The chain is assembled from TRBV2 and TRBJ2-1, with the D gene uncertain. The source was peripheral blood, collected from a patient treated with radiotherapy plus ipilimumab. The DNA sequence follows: TGTGCCAGCAGTGAAAGACCCTCGGCGGTGGGTGAGCAGTTCTTC. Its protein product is CASSERPSAVGEQFF.